A single T cell receptor beta chain is shown here with its context. Its antigen is unidentified. The data were obtained in a study of OX40 agonist ivuxolimab in advanced cancers. The overall study: Ivuxolimab was delivered to patients intravenously every 2 weeks at doses spanning 0.01 to 10 mg/kg. Dose-escalation patients were diagnosed with hepatocellular carcinoma, melanoma, renal cell cancer or head and neck cancer. General observations from the study: CD4+ and CD8+ blood T cells expanded clonally by week 6 at 0.1 to 3.0 mg/kg. Researchers did not determine the expanded peripheral T cells' antigen specificity.

The CDR3 spans 14 residues. Unmatched junction bases numbered 4, after V lost 4 bases and J lost 2 bases. The germline V gene has CDR1 SGHRS and CDR2 YFSETQ. This table comes from immunoSEQ multiplex PCR, and its TCRdb copy is limited to in-frame clones, with some not included. The sample yields 15,000 or so clones, roughly 87% seen once. The TCR comes from an adult with an advanced solid tumor such as melanoma, head and neck, liver or kidney cancer. The J gene is TRBJ2-5, the V gene TRBV5-1; TRBD1 agrees at 8 bases. This material consisted of CD4+ or CD8+ T cells sorted from blood, taken in a trial of the OX40 agonist ivuxolimab. The CDR3 spells CASSRQGKQETQYF. The CDR3 coding sequence is TGCGCCAGCAGCCGACAGGGGAAGCAAGAGACCCAGTACTTC.